This T cell receptor beta chain comes out of a study of blood T cell repertoires in COVID-19. Study in general: COVID-19 samples from acute and convalescent phases originated in the United States, Italy and Spain. Nucleic acid was either cDNA or gDNA, and it came from T cells, B-cell-depleted T cells, or PBMCs.

This clone has only one observation. CDR3 length: 15 residues. CDR1 and CDR2 from the germline V gene are MNHEY and SVGAGI. The V and J ends lost 4 bases and 0 bases respectively, with 10 bases between them. In the source study's methods: Estimation of nucleated cell counts was performed using reference gene primer amplification. Clones were sequenced by immunoSEQ multiplex PCR, and TCRdb holds only the in-frame ones, with some missing. That table supplies the V and J calls and clone size; D and trimming were determined from the DNA. The table lists over 200,000 clones, approximately 88% of them singletons, with 0.7% in the top ten.

This rearrangement joins TRBV6-5 to TRBJ1-3; the D gene is possibly TRBD1 (6 bases). Sequencing was carried out using peripheral blood. This sequence was found in a human donor in a cohort sampled during active COVID-19. CDR3 sequence: CASSSRQASGNTIYF. CDR3 nucleotides: TGTGCCAGCAGTTCCCGACAGGCCTCTGGAAACACCATATATTTT.